This entry concerns a single T cell receptor beta chain. This sample stems from a study of blood T cell repertoires in COVID-19. The CDR3 is 14 residues long. The ends were cut back, 5 bases at V and 0 bases at J, with 10 bases in the middle. CDR1 is KGHSH and CDR2 is LQKENI in the germline V gene. The protocol was immunoSEQ multiplex PCR, while the TCRdb copy is restricted to in-frame clones and leaves out a portion. The sample lists 200,000 to 300,000 clones, 80% to 95% occurring once. The material sequenced was peripheral blood. The rearrangement uses TRBV18 and TRBJ1-2, with D unresolved. The clonotype originates from a man aged 25-45 years with COVID-19, enrolled during active disease. The CDR3 here is CASSSALANYGYTF. The CDR3 region has the DNA TGTGCCAGCTCATCCGCACTAGCTAACTATGGCTACACCTTC.